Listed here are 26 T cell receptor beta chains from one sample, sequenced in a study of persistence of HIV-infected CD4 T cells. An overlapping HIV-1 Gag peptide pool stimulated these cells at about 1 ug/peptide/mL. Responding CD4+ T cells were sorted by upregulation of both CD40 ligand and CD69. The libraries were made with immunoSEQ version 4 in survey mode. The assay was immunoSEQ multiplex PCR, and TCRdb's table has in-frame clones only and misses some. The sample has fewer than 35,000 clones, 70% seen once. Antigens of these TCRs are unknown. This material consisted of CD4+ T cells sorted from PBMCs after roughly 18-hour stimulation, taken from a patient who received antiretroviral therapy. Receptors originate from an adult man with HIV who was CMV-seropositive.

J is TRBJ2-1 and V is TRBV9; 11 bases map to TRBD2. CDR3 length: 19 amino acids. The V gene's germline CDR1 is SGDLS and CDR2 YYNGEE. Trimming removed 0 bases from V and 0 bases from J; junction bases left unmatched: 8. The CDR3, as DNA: TGTGCCAGCAGCGTAGATTTGACTAGCGGGGTTAGCTCCTACAATGAGCAGTTCTTC. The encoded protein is CASSVDLTSGVSSYNEQFF.

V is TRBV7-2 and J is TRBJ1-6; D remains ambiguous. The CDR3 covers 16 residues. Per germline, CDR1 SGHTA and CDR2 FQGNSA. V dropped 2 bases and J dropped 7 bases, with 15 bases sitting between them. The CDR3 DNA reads TGTGCCAGCAGCTTATTGCAGACACAAAGGAATTCACCCCTCCACTTT. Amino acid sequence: CASSLLQTQRNSPLHF.

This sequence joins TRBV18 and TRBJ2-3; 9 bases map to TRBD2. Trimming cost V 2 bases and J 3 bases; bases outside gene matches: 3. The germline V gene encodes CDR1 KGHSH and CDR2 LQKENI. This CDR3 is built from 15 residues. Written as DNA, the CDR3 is TGTGCCAGCTCACCAGCGGGGGGGAAGACAGATACGCAGTATTTT. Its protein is CASSPAGGKTDTQYF.

This CDR3 is CASSYAEGRTYNEQFF. Here the CDR3 DNA reads TGTGCCAGCAGTTACGCCGAGGGGAGGACCTACAATGAGCAGTTCTTC. The chain carries TRBV6-6 and TRBJ2-1; perhaps TRBD2 as D (6 bases). The CDR3 has 16 amino acids. Germline V gives CDR1 MNHNY, CDR2 SVGAGI (reference sequence). V was clipped by 2 bases and J by 2 bases, with 13 bases between them.

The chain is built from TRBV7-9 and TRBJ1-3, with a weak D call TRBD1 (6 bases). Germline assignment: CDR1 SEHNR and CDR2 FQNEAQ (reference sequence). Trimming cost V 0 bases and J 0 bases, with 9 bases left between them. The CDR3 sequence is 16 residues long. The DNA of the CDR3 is TGTGCCAGCAGCTTAGCGTTACAGGGCTCTGGAAACACCATATATTTT. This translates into CASSLALQGSGNTIYF.

This chain's CDR3 is CARLGTSGGAVSTGELFF. CDR3 in DNA: TGTGCCCGCCTCGGGACTAGCGGGGGGGCGGTTAGCACCGGGGAGCTGTTTTTT. This chain uses TRBV7-5 with TRBJ2-2; TRBD2 is taken as the D call from the table, unchecked against the DNA. TRBV7-5 is flagged as a pseudogene. The CDR3 runs to 18 residues.

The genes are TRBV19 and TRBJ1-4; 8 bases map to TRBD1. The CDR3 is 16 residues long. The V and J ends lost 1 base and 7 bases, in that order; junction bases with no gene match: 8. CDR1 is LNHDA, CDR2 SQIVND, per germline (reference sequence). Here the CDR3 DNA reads TGTGCCAGTAGTATAGGAGGACAGGGCGGTCGTGAAAAACTGTTTTTT. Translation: CASSIGGQGGREKLFF.

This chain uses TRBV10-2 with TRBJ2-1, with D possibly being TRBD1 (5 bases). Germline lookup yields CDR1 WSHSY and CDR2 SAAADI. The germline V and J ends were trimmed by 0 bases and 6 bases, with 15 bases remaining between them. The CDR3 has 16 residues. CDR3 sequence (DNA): TGCGCCAGCAGTGAGTCGGGGCGGATCAGAGTCAATGAGCAGTTCTTC. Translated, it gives CASSESGRIRVNEQFF.

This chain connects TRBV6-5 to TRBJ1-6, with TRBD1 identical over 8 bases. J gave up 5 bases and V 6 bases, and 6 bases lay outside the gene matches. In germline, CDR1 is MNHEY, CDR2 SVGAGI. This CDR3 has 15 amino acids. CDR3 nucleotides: TGTGCCAGCAGGCGACGGACAGGGCATAATTCACCCCTCCACTTT. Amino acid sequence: CASRRRTGHNSPLHF.

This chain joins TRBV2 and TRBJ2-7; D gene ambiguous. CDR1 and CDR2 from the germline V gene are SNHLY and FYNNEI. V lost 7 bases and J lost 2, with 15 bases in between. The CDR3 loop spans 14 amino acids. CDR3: CASTPLRGPYEQYF. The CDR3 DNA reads TGTGCCAGCACCCCCCTCCGTGGACCCTACGAGCAGTACTTC.

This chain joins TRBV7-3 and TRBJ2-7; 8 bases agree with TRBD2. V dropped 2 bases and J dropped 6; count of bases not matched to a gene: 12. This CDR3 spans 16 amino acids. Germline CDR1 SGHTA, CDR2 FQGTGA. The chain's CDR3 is CASSLGGPGLGGEQYF. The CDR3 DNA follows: TGTGCCAGCAGCTTAGGGGGCCCGGGACTAGGGGGCGAGCAGTACTTC.

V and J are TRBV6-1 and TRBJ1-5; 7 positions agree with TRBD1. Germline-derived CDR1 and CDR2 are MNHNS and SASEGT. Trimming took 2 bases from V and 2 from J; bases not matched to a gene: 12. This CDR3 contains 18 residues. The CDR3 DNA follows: TGTGCCAGCAGTGAAAGGGGCATTGAGGGGGCTCGCAATCAGCCCCAGCATTTT. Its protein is CASSERGIEGARNQPQHF.

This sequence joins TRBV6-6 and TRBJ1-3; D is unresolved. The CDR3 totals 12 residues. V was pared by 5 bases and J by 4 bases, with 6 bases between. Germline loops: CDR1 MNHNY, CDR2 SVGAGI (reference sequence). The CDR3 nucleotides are TGTGCCAGCAGTGTTGCGGGAAACACCATATATTTT. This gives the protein CASSVAGNTIYF.

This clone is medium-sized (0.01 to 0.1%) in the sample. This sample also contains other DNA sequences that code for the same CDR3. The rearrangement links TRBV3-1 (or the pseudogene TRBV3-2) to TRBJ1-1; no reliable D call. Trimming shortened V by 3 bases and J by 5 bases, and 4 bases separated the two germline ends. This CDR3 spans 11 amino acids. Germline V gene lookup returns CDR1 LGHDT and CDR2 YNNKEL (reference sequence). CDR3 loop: CASSQFTEAFF. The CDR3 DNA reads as TGTGCCAGCAGCCAGTTTACTGAAGCTTTCTTT.

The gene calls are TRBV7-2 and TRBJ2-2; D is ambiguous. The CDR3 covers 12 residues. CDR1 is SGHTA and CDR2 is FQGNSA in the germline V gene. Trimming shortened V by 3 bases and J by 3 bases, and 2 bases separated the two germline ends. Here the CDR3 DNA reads TGTGCCAGCAGCTTTTACACCGGGGAGCTGTTTTTT. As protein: CASSFYTGELFF.

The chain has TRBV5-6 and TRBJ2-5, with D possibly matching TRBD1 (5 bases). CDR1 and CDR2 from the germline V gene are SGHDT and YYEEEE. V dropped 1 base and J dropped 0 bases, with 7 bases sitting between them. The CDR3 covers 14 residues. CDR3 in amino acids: CASSLSRDQETQYF. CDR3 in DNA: TGTGCCAGCAGCTTGAGCAGGGACCAAGAGACCCAGTACTTC.

The CDR3 region has the DNA TGTGCCAGCAGCGACAGGGGAGGGGAGCAGTACTTC. It specifies CASSDRGGEQYF. This chain links TRBV12-3 or TRBV12-4 with TRBJ2-7, with a possible D match to TRBD1 (8 bases). V was cut by 6 bases and J by 7 bases, with 13 bases left in between. The CDR3 loop spans 12 amino acids.

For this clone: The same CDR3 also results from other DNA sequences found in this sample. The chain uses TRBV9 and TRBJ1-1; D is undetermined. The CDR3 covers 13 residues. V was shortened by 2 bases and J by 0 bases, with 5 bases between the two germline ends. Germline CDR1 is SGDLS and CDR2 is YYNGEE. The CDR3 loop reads CASSVLVNTEAFF. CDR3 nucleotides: TGTGCCAGCAGCGTCCTAGTGAACACTGAAGCTTTCTTT. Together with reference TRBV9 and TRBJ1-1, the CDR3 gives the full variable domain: DSGVTQTPKHLITATGQRVTLRCSPRSGDLSVYWYQQSLDQGLQFLIQYYNGEERAKGNILERFSAQQFPDLHSELNLSSLELGDSALYFCASSVLVNTEAFFGQGTRLTVV.

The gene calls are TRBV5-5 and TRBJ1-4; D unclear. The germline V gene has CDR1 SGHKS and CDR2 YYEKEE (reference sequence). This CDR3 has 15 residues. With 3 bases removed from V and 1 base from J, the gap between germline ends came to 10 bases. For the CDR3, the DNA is TGTGCCAGCAGCTGGGGTAGTGTAACTAATGAAAAACTGTTTTTT. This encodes CASSWGSVTNEKLFF.

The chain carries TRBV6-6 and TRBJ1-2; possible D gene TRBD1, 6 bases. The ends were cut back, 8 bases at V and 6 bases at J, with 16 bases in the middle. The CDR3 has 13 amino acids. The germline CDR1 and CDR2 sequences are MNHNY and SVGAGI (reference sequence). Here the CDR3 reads CASLGWGLDGYTF. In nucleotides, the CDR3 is TGTGCCAGCCTTGGGTGGGGGCTCGATGGCTACACCTTC.

The CDR3 DNA follows: TGTGCCAGCAGTAAGGGGAATTCTGGAAACACCATATATTTT. Translated: CASSKGNSGNTIYF. This chain links TRBV2 with TRBJ1-3; TRBD1 is a possible D gene (5 bases). The ends were cut back, 5 bases at V and 1 base at J, with 9 bases in the middle. Germline assignment: CDR1 SNHLY and CDR2 FYNNEI. The CDR3 is 14 amino acids.

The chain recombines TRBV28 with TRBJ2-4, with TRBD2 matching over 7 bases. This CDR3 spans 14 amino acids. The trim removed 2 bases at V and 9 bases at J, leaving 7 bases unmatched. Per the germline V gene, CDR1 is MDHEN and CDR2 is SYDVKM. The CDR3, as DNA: TGTGCCAGCAGTTTAGGGGGGGACGGTGGCATTCAGTACTTC. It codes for CASSLGGDGGIQYF.

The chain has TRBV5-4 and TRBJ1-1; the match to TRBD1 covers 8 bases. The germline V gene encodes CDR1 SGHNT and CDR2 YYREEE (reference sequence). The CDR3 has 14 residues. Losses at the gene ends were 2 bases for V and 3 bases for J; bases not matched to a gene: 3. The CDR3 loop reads CASSFGQGDTEAFF. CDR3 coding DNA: TGTGCCAGCAGCTTCGGACAGGGAGACACTGAAGCTTTCTTT.

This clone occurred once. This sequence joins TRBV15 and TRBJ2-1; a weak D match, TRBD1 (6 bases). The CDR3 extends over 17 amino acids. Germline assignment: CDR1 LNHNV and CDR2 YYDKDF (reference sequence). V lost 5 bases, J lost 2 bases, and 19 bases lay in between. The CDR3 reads CATSRETGARPYNEQFF. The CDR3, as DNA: TGTGCCACCAGCCGCGAGACAGGAGCCAGACCCTACAATGAGCAGTTCTTC.

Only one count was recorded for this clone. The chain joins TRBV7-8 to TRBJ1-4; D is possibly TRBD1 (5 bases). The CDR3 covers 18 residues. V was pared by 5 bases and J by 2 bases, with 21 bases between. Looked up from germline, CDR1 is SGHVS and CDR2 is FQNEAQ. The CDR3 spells CASSLRDFLPATNEKLFF. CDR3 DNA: TGTGCCAGCAGCCTTCGGGACTTTTTGCCGGCCACTAATGAAAAACTGTTTTTT.

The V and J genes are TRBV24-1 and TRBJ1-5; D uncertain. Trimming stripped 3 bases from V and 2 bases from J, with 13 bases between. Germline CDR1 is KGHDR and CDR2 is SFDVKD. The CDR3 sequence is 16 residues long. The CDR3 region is CATSDHGAGGNQPQHF. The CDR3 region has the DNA TGTGCCACCAGTGATCACGGCGCAGGAGGCAATCAGCCCCAGCATTTT.